The next 32 T cell receptor beta chains were all read from a single sample in a study of T cell repertoires in cytomegalovirus infection. TCRdb re-called the reads through MiXCR, storing one row per CDR3 protein. The repertoire has roughly 500,000 distinct CDR3 sequences, approximately 15% of them found once; the top ten carry 20% to 30%. The sequenced sample consisted of CD8+ T cells from PBMCs. These receptors were taken from a human donor in good health (CMV status not recorded). Some clones in this sample may be carry-over from other donors' samples.

This clonotype was counted many times. The V call is TRBV28, the J call TRBJ1-1, with a tentative D call TRBD1 (6 bases). The V and J ends lost 6 bases and 1 base respectively, with 21 bases between them. The CDR3 is 17 amino acids. Germline V CDR1 and CDR2: MDHEN, SYDVKM. This chain's CDR3 is CASSTNSYREGNTEAFF. The CDR3 DNA follows: TGTGCCAGCAGCACCAATAGTTACAGGGAGGGGAACACTGAAGCTTTCTTT.

This clonotype was found many times. The V call is TRBV15, the J call TRBJ1-1; D not resolved. V lost 1 base, J lost 3 bases, and 9 bases lay in between. Per the germline V gene, CDR1 is LNHNV and CDR2 is YYDKDF (reference sequence). The CDR3 contains 14 residues. The CDR3 region has the DNA TGTGCCACCAGCAGAGGGGCCTTAGACACTGAAGCTTTCTTT. It yields the protein CATSRGALDTEAFF.

This clonotype was found a few times. The chain uses TRBV7-6 and TRBJ1-6; TRBD1 aligns across 8 bases. The CDR3 is 15 residues long. Germline CDR1 reads SGHVS; CDR2 reads FNYEAQ. Losses at the gene ends were 2 bases for V and 5 bases for J; bases not matched to a gene: 2. The CDR3 DNA reads as TGTGCCAGCAGCTTAATGGGACAGGATAATTCACCCCTCCACTTT. Its protein product is CASSLMGQDNSPLHF.

This clonotype has at least ten counts. This chain links TRBV7-6 with TRBJ2-1, with 13 positions matching TRBD2. The CDR3 loop spans 16 amino acids. Germline V gene sequence: CDR1 SGHVS, CDR2 FNYEAQ. J lost 6 bases, V lost 4 bases, and 6 bases had no gene match. CDR3 amino acids: CASSSQLAGGPNEQFF. The CDR3 nucleotides are TGTGCCAGCAGCTCCCAACTAGCGGGAGGGCCCAATGAGCAGTTCTTC.

This chain links TRBV7-9 with TRBJ1-1; D possibly corresponds to TRBD1 (5 bases). The germline gives CDR1 SEHNR, CDR2 FQNEAQ (reference sequence). V lost 5 bases and J lost 3, with 10 bases in between. There are 13 residues in the CDR3. This CDR3 is CASSHRGDTEAFF. CDR3 in DNA: TGTGCCAGCAGCCATCGAGGGGACACTGAAGCTTTCTTT.

This clonotype was detected ten times or more. The genes are TRBV12-5 and TRBJ2-1; 8 positions agree with TRBD2. CDR1 and CDR2 from the germline V gene are LGHNT and FRNRAP. Trimming cost V 5 bases and J 7 bases; bases outside gene matches: 10. The CDR3 extends over 15 amino acids. The CDR3 region has the DNA TGTGCTAGTGGTCCCTCCGGCGGGGGGAATAATGAGCAGTTCTTC. It codes for CASGPSGGGNNEQFF.

This clonotype has at least ten counts. The chain employs TRBV11-2 and TRBJ1-2, with D possibly matching TRBD1 (6 bases). The CDR3 runs to 19 residues. Germline V CDR1 and CDR2: SGHAT, FQNNGV. The ends were cut back, 2 bases at V and 2 bases at J, with 24 bases in the middle. CDR3 residues: CASSLYYVAWNRVNYGYTF. The CDR3 coding sequence is TGTGCCAGCAGCTTATATTACGTCGCGTGGAACAGGGTAAACTATGGCTACACCTTC.

In this sample, this clonotype turned up a few times. The chain uses TRBV12-3 or TRBV12-4 and TRBJ2-7; 8 bases are shared with TRBD1. The CDR3 spans 17 residues. J lost 0 bases, V lost 0 bases, and 7 bases had no gene match. The CDR3 reads CASSLASPGQDSYEQYF. As DNA, the CDR3 is TGTGCCAGCAGTTTAGCGTCCCCGGGACAGGACTCCTACGAGCAGTACTTC.

This clonotype was observed at least ten times. The chain uses TRBV7-9 and TRBJ2-6; 9 bases are shared with TRBD1. In germline, CDR1 is SEHNR, CDR2 FQNEAQ (reference sequence). Trimming cost V 5 bases and J 2 bases; bases outside gene matches: 4. CDR3 size: 16 residues. The CDR3 is CASSGTGSAGANVLTF. CDR3 in DNA: TGTGCCAGCAGCGGGACAGGGTCGGCTGGGGCCAACGTCCTGACTTTC.

J is TRBJ2-1 and V is TRBV27, with TRBD1 as a possible D gene (6 bases). V was trimmed by 2 bases and J by 5 bases, leaving 13 bases between them. Germline assignment: CDR1 MNHEY and CDR2 SMNVEV (reference sequence). There are 15 residues in the CDR3. This CDR3 reads CASSLRDTVDNEQFF. The DNA of the CDR3 is TGTGCCAGCAGTTTAAGGGACACTGTCGACAATGAGCAGTTCTTC.

This sequence joins TRBV27 and TRBJ2-1; TRBD2 agrees at 8 bases. Germline CDR1 and CDR2: MNHEY and SMNVEV (reference sequence). Trimming at V came to 5 bases and at J to 7 bases, leaving 7 bases not matched to a gene. The CDR3 contains 14 residues. Here the CDR3 DNA reads TGTGCCAGCAGTGAACGGGGGGGCACGAATGAGCAGTTCTTC. Its translation is CASSERGGTNEQFF.

This clonotype was seen at least ten times. The CDR3 DNA reads as TGTGCCAGTAGCCCCCGGGGGACAGGACTAAATCAGCCCCAGCATTTT. Protein: CASSPRGTGLNQPQHF. The V call is TRBV19, the J call TRBJ1-5, with TRBD1 matching 8 bases. V shed 6 bases and J 4 bases; nucleotides not matched to a gene: 11. Germline V gene sequence: CDR1 LNHDA, CDR2 SQIVND (reference sequence). The CDR3 has 16 amino acids.

This clonotype appeared many times. The V call is TRBV6-5, the J call TRBJ1-2, with 7 bases fitting TRBD1. With V trimmed by 0 bases and J by 3 bases, 1 base remained unmatched. The CDR3 covers 14 residues. Germline V lookup: CDR1 MNHEY, CDR2 SVGAGI. CDR3 coding DNA: TGTGCCAGCAGTTACTCCGACAGGGACTATGGCTACACCTTC. This translates into CASSYSDRDYGYTF.

The chain carries TRBV30 and TRBJ2-3; D gene uncertain. The CDR3 contains 11 residues. The germline CDR1 and CDR2 sequences are GTSNPN and SVGIG (reference sequence). The V gene lost 0 bases and the J gene lost 9 bases, with 7 bases spanning the gap. CDR3 DNA: TGTGCCTGGAGTGTAAAGGGAACGCAGTATTTT. It translates to CAWSVKGTQYF.

This clonotype came up a few times. Just one base apart from a much larger clone, this may be a read error. The chain has TRBV5-8 and TRBJ2-7; D not certain. Germline CDR1 is SGHTS and CDR2 is YDEGEE. CDR3 length: 11 amino acids. Trimming took off 5 bases at V and 3 bases at J, with 6 bases between the two ends. The chain's CDR3 is CASSRYYEQYF. Written as DNA, the CDR3 is TGTGCCAGCAGTCGCTACTACGAGCAGTACTTC.

The sample holds many counts of this clonotype. The V call is TRBV7-2, the J call TRBJ2-7; TRBD2 agrees at 12 bases. The CDR3 consists of 18 residues. Germline CDR1 SGHTA, CDR2 FQGNSA. J gave up 2 bases and V 4 bases, and 12 bases lay outside the gene matches. CDR3: CASSSRTSGEVDPYEQYF. The DNA for the CDR3 is TGTGCCAGCAGCTCGAGGACTAGCGGGGAGGTAGACCCCTACGAGCAGTACTTC. Complete variable domain (other parts from reference TRBV7-2 and TRBJ2-7): GAGVSQSPSNKVTEKGKDVELRCDPISGHTALYWYRQSLGQGLEFLIYFQGNSAPDKSGLPSDRFSAERTGGSVSTLTIQRTQQEDSAVYLCASSSRTSGEVDPYEQYFGPGTRLTVT.

CDR3 region: CASSIVQGNEQFF. The CDR3, as DNA: TGTGCCAGTAGTATAGTCCAGGGGAATGAGCAGTTCTTC. This chain links TRBV19 with TRBJ2-1; D perhaps matches TRBD1 (6 bases). V lost 1 base and J 7 bases, leaving 8 bases between the germline ends. This CDR3 comprises 13 residues. The germline gives CDR1 LNHDA, CDR2 SQIVND (reference sequence).

This clonotype was seen repeatedly, ten times or more. This chain links TRBV7-9 with TRBJ2-3; D not certain. Per germline, CDR1 SEHNR and CDR2 FQNEAQ (reference sequence). The V gene lost 11 bases and the J gene lost 2 bases, with 5 bases spanning the gap. The length of the CDR3 is 10 residues. Here the CDR3 reads CAPTTDTQYF. The CDR3 DNA follows: TGTGCCCCTACCACAGATACGCAGTATTTT.

This clonotype came up a few times. V and J are TRBV13 and TRBJ2-1; D remains ambiguous. V was trimmed by 2 bases and J by 5 bases, leaving 13 bases between them. Germline V gene sequence: CDR1 PRHDT, CDR2 FYEKMQ (reference sequence). This CDR3 is built from 15 residues. CDR3 DNA: TGTGCCAGCAGCTTAAGCCGGGCCGTCGACAATGAGCAGTTCTTC. It specifies CASSLSRAVDNEQFF. The entire variable domain, with the rest obtained from reference TRBV13 and TRBJ2-1, is as follows: AAGVIQSPRHLIKEKRETATLKCYPIPRHDTVYWYQQGPGQDPQFLISFYEKMQSDKGSIPDRFSAQQFSDYHSELNMSSLELGDSALYFCASSLSRAVDNEQFFGPGTRLTVL.

The V call is TRBV15, the J call TRBJ1-1; D is uncertain. Germline loops: CDR1 LNHNV, CDR2 YYDKDF (reference sequence). Deletions cut 1 base from V and 8 bases from J, with 8 bases between. The CDR3 is made up of 12 amino acids. CDR3 nucleotide sequence: TGTGCCACCAGCAGAGGAACGGGGGAAGCTTTCTTT. The encoded protein is CATSRGTGEAFF.

This clonotype appeared many times. J is TRBJ2-7 and V is TRBV12-3 or TRBV12-4, with 11 bases identical to TRBD2. There are 16 residues in the CDR3. Losses at the gene ends were 4 bases for V and 1 base for J; bases not matched to a gene: 6. The CDR3 reads CASSSPGTSGSYEQYF. The CDR3 DNA reads TGTGCCAGCAGTTCCCCGGGGACTAGCGGATCCTACGAGCAGTACTTC.

In this sample, this clonotype turned up many times. V and J are TRBV10-3 and TRBJ1-1, with a tentative D call TRBD1 (6 bases). CDR1 and CDR2 (germline): ENHRY, SYGVKD. Trimming shortened V by 1 base and J by 0 bases, and 15 bases separated the two germline ends. CDR3 length: 17 amino acids. CDR3 DNA sequence: TGTGCCATCAGTGAGTTCGCAGGGGTGGCTATGAACACTGAAGCTTTCTTT. Translation gives CAISEFAGVAMNTEAFF.

This clonotype was detected ten times or more. This chain joins TRBV28 and TRBJ2-5; TRBD2 aligns across 8 bases. CDR1 and CDR2 from the germline V gene are MDHEN and SYDVKM. Trimming took 7 bases from V and 3 from J; bases not matched to a gene: 19. CDR3 size: 18 residues. CDR3 amino acids: CASTGGGPGPYGKETQYF. The CDR3 DNA reads as TGTGCCAGCACGGGGGGGGGTCCGGGACCTTATGGGAAAGAGACCCAGTACTTC.

This sequence joins TRBV27 and TRBJ1-3, with a tentative D call TRBD1 (5 bases). The CDR3 contains 13 residues. Germline V CDR1 and CDR2: MNHEY, SMNVEV (reference sequence). V lost 6 bases and J lost 0, with 6 bases in between. As DNA, the CDR3 is TGTGCCAGCAGGACAGTCTCTGGAAACACCATATATTTT. Its protein is CASRTVSGNTIYF.

The CDR3 DNA follows: TGTGCCAGCACGGTAGCGGGAGGGATCGACAATGAGCAGTTCTTC. It specifies CASTVAGGIDNEQFF. This rearrangement joins TRBV14 to TRBJ2-1; 11 nucleotides line up with TRBD2. Looked up from germline, CDR1 is SGHDN and CDR2 is FVKESK. The junction had 7 bases not matched to a gene; V was cut back by 7 bases and J by 5 bases. This CDR3 has 15 residues.

This clonotype occurred a few times. The chain links TRBV5-1 to TRBJ2-1; no firm D call. Germline assignment: CDR1 SGHRS and CDR2 YFSETQ. The CDR3 runs 17 residues. Trimming removed 0 bases from V and 4 bases from J, with 17 bases in between. The CDR3 nucleotides are TGCGCCAGCAGCTTGGCCTATGAGCGTCCATTATACAATGAGCAGTTCTTC. Translating it yields CASSLAYERPLYNEQFF.

Ten or more counts support this clonotype. This rearrangement joins TRBV28 to TRBJ1-1, with 7 bases aligning to TRBD1. J was trimmed by 1 base and V by 7 bases; bases with no gene match: 6. Per the germline V gene, CDR1 is MDHEN and CDR2 is SYDVKM. The CDR3 runs 14 residues. The CDR3 reads CASTSGTANTEAFF. DNA of the CDR3: TGTGCCAGCACCTCCGGGACAGCGAACACTGAAGCTTTCTTT.

This clonotype was seen ten or more times. The V call is TRBV12-3 or TRBV12-4, the J call TRBJ1-1; 9 nucleotides align to TRBD1. V shed 5 bases and J 0 bases; nucleotides not matched to a gene: 4. The CDR3 is 15 amino acids. DNA of the CDR3: TGTGCCAGCAGTCGGACAGGGGCCCTGAACACTGAAGCTTTCTTT. Translation: CASSRTGALNTEAFF.

In its sample, this clonotype was seen a few times. The chain employs TRBV4-1 and TRBJ1-5; no clear D gene. CDR3 length: 14 residues. CDR1 and CDR2 (germline): MGHRA, YSYEKL. V was shortened by 4 bases and J by 3 bases, with 10 bases between the two germline ends. The CDR3 DNA reads TGCGCCAGCAGCCCTCGGTGGGACAATCAGCCCCAGCATTTT. The encoded protein is CASSPRWDNQPQHF.

Ten or more counts support this clonotype. The genes are TRBV28 and TRBJ2-7; D tentatively reads TRBD1 or TRBD2 (5 bases each). The CDR3 runs to 16 residues. Per germline, CDR1 MDHEN and CDR2 SYDVKM. Between the trimmed V and J ends, which lost 0 bases and 3 bases, there was a span of 15 bases. The CDR3 nucleotides read TGTGCCAGCAGTTTATGGGGACCCGGATCCGGCTACGAGCAGTACTTC. Translating it yields CASSLWGPGSGYEQYF.

There are a few counts of this clonotype. This chain joins TRBV6-5 and TRBJ1-1; D may be TRBD1 (5 bases). The CDR3 totals 15 residues. V shed 0 bases and J shed 4 bases, with 12 bases lying between them. Germline V lookup: CDR1 MNHEY, CDR2 SVGAGI. CDR3 bases: TGTGCCAGCAGTTACTCTCGGGGACCTAGCACTGAAGCTTTCTTT. Its protein product is CASSYSRGPSTEAFF.

Worth noting for this clonotype: Being one base from a much bigger clone, this may be a read error. The CDR3 end shows no conserved phenylalanine or tryptophan, and so a read error is likely. The chain links TRBV2 to TRBJ2-1; possibly TRBD1 or TRBD2 for D (5 bases each). CDR3 length: 16 residues. Looked up from germline, CDR1 is SNHLY and CDR2 is FYNNEI. Trimming shortened V by 4 bases and J by 6 bases, and 19 bases separated the two germline ends. The CDR3: CASSGTISGHSNEQFL. The CDR3 bases are TGTGCCAGCAGTGGGACAATCAGCGGCCATAGCAATGAGCAGTTCTTA.